This record looks at one TCR beta chain sequence and its context. These data belong to a study of T cell changes during pregnancy in multiple sclerosis. Method: immunoSEQ multiplex PCR; TCRdb's copy keeps in-frame clones and lacks some. The sample has tens of thousands of clones, about 93% seen once. V trimming: 5 bases; J trimming: 4 bases; junction bases outside the gene matches: 7. The CDR3 is 14 residues long. Germline CDR1 and CDR2: LNHDA and SQIVND (reference sequence). The starting material was CD4+ T cells from peripheral blood mononuclear cells, obtained before pregnancy. This clonotype originated in a female donor with multiple sclerosis, enrolled in a pregnancy study. This chain uses TRBV19 with TRBJ2-5; 7 nucleotides match TRBD1. This CDR3 reads CASSRGTGVETQYF. In DNA form, the CDR3 reads TGTGCCAGTAGTCGGGGAACAGGGGTAGAGACCCAGTACTTC.